Following are 25 T cell receptor beta chains from one sample sequenced in a study of response to subunit inactivated influenza vaccine. One entry per CDR3 protein results from TCRdb running MiXCR on the RT-PCR reads. Here the sample spans 590,000 or so distinct CDR3 sequences, less than 15% being singletons. The sample here was PBMCs from blood, taken 14 days before vaccination. The receptors here all came from a man aged 45-65 years who received an inactivated influenza vaccine.

The rearrangement links TRBV6-1 to TRBJ2-3; 8 nucleotides agree with TRBD2. CDR1 MNHNS and CDR2 SASEGT come from the germline V gene. V lost 6 bases, J lost 2 bases, and 7 bases stayed unmatched. The CDR3 contains 15 residues. The CDR3 DNA reads as TGTGCCAGCAGGGGTAGCGGGGTCTTCACAGATACGCAGTATTTT. This translates into CASRGSGVFTDTQYF.

The chain recombines TRBV28 with TRBJ2-2, with 7 bases identical to TRBD1. Germline trimming cut 6 bases from V and 1 base from J; bases unmatched to any gene: 11. CDR1 and CDR2 from the germline V gene are MDHEN and SYDVKM. The CDR3 spans 17 residues. The DNA for the CDR3 is TGTGCCAGCAGCCACTACCCTTCAGGGGGGAACACCGGGGAGCTGTTTTTT. Protein: CASSHYPSGGNTGELFF.

This clonotype showed up just a few times. The CDR3: CASSLTSNPPGELFF. The DNA of the CDR3 is TGTGCCAGCAGTCTAACTTCAAACCCCCCCGGGGAGCTGTTTTTT. This chain joins TRBV27 and TRBJ2-2, with no clear D. V dropped 5 bases and J dropped 6 bases, with 16 bases sitting between them. The CDR3 totals 15 residues. Germline V CDR1 and CDR2: MNHEY, SMNVEV (reference sequence).

The V call is TRBV4-3, the J call TRBJ2-1; weak D call: TRBD2 (6 bases). The V and J ends lost 2 bases and 9 bases respectively, with 17 bases between them. This CDR3 has 15 residues. Germline assignment: CDR1 LGHNA and CDR2 YSLEER. CDR3 nucleotide sequence: TGCGCCAGCAGCCAATGGTCAGGGATGGGGGGTGAGCAGTTCTTC. Amino acids: CASSQWSGMGGEQFF.

The J gene is TRBJ2-3, the V gene TRBV7-3; tentative D call: TRBD1 (5 bases). Trimming took off 1 base at V and 4 bases at J, with 9 bases between the two ends. The CDR3 is 14 residues long. Germline assignment: CDR1 SGHTA and CDR2 FQGTGA. The CDR3 region is CASSLNSGPDTQYF. CDR3 coding DNA: TGTGCCAGCAGCTTAAACTCAGGGCCAGATACGCAGTATTTT. Using reference TRBV7-3 and TRBJ2-3 for the parts outside the CDR3, the full variable domain is GAGVSQTPSNKVTEKGKYVELRCDPISGHTALYWYRQSLGQGPEFLIYFQGTGAADDSGLPNDRFFAVRPEGSVSTLKIQRTERGDSAVYLCASSLNSGPDTQYFGPGTRLTVL.

In its sample, this clonotype was seen a few times. The chain employs TRBV7-3 and TRBJ2-3, with 8 nucleotides matching TRBD2. The CDR3 is made up of 15 amino acids. The germline V gene has CDR1 SGHTA and CDR2 FQGTGA. Trimming at V came to 0 bases and at J to 4 bases, leaving 3 bases not matched to a gene. CDR3 amino acids: CASSLTRLASDTQYF. The CDR3 DNA reads TGTGCCAGCAGCTTAACAAGACTAGCGTCAGATACGCAGTATTTT.

The chain joins TRBV27 to TRBJ2-7; maybe TRBD1 (6 bases). CDR1 is MNHEY and CDR2 is SMNVEV in the germline V gene (reference sequence). This CDR3 contains 13 residues. V lost 1 base and J lost 5, with 9 bases in between. CDR3 nucleotides: TGTGCCAGCAGTTTATACAGGGACCACGAGCAGTACTTC. This translates into CASSLYRDHEQYF.

This clonotype was detected many times. For the CDR3, the DNA is TGTGCCAGCAGTTACTCGCTGGGACTAGCGGGAGAGGATGAGCAGTTCTTC. Residues: CASSYSLGLAGEDEQFF. V and J are TRBV6-5 and TRBJ2-1; 14 bases are shared with TRBD2. CDR1 is MNHEY and CDR2 is SVGAGI in the germline V gene. After removal of 0 bases from V and 8 bases from J, the junction contained 6 bases not matched to a gene. This CDR3 region has 17 residues.

To note about this clonotype: Mismatch with germline at one junction end may stem from a read error. The V gene is TRBV20-1, the J gene TRBJ2-5; D could derive from TRBD1 or TRBD2 (5 bases each). Germline CDR1 reads DFQATT; CDR2 reads SNEGSKA (reference sequence). The CDR3 sequence is 14 residues long. The CDR3 reads CSTRDRGVQETQYF. For the CDR3, the DNA is TGCAGTACTAGAGACCGGGGCGTCCAAGAGACCCAGTACTTC.

Regarding this clonotype: Germline is not matched at one junction end, which may reflect a read error. The chain has TRBV7-2 and TRBJ2-5; no reliable D call. Looked up from germline, CDR1 is SGHTA and CDR2 is FQGNSA. The CDR3 spans 11 residues. The CDR3, as DNA: TGTGCCATCAGCGCGGTCGGGACCCAGTACTTC. Translation gives CAISAVGTQYF. Looking up the rest from reference TRBV7-2 and TRBJ2-5 gives the full variable domain: GAGVSQSPSNKVTEKGKDVELRCDPISGHTALYWYRQSLGQGLEFLIYFQGNSAPDKSGLPSDRFSAERTGGSVSTLTIQRTQQEDSAVYLCAISAVGTQYFGPGTRLLVL.

The rearrangement joins TRBV20-1 to TRBJ2-3; 16 bases are shared with TRBD2. Trimming at V came to 6 bases and at J to 2 bases, leaving 2 bases not matched to a gene. The CDR3 totals 15 residues. Germline V gene data show CDR1 as DFQATT and CDR2 as SNEGSKA (reference sequence). The CDR3 DNA follows: TGCAGTGCAGGGACTAGCGGGGGGGTCACAGATACGCAGTATTTT. It yields the protein CSAGTSGGVTDTQYF.

The chain links TRBV3-1 to TRBJ2-1, with 7 positions matching TRBD2. The length of the CDR3 is 16 residues. Germline trimming cut 1 base from V and 2 bases from J; bases unmatched to any gene: 5. Germline V gene data show CDR1 as LGHDT and CDR2 as YNNKEL (reference sequence). The CDR3 DNA reads TGTGCCAGCAGCCAAGTCTGGCGGGGGACCTACAATGAGCAGTTCTTC. Protein sequence: CASSQVWRGTYNEQFF.

This chain connects TRBV6-5 to TRBJ2-4; unclear D gene. V was cut by 1 base and J by 6 bases, with 10 bases left in between. This CDR3 contains 14 residues. Germline V gene sequence: CDR1 MNHEY, CDR2 SVGAGI. CDR3 DNA: TGTGCCAGCAGTTACTTAGCTAATCTAAACATTCAGTACTTC. Translating it yields CASSYLANLNIQYF.

This clonotype has only a few counts. The V and J genes are TRBV11-2 and TRBJ2-1, with 11 positions matching TRBD2. The ends lost 4 bases at V and 3 bases at J; junction bases unmatched: 11. From germline, CDR1 is SGHAT and CDR2 FQNNGV. The CDR3 totals 18 residues. DNA of the CDR3: TGTGCCAGCAGCTCAGAAGTCCTAGCGGGAGGACTCTACAATGAGCAGTTCTTC. This translates into CASSSEVLAGGLYNEQFF.

This clonotype occurred once. The chain links TRBV4-3 to TRBJ2-7; TRBD2 matches 7 bases. Germline values: CDR1 LGHNA, CDR2 YSLEER. The ends lost 0 bases at V and 2 bases at J; junction bases unmatched: 4. The CDR3 has 15 residues. The CDR3 sequence: CASSQDRSGTYEQYF. In nucleotides, the CDR3 is TGCGCCAGCAGCCAAGATCGAAGCGGGACCTACGAGCAGTACTTC.

The table lists this clonotype with a few counts. The chain uses TRBV2 and TRBJ1-2; unclear D gene. Per the germline V gene, CDR1 is SNHLY and CDR2 is FYNNEI. Trimming stripped 3 bases from V and 8 bases from J, with 1 base between. CDR3 length equals 9 residues. The CDR3 region has the DNA TGTGCCAGCAGTGAGGGCTACACCTTC. This gives the protein CASSEGYTF.

This clonotype was counted ten times or more. The genes are TRBV4-3 and TRBJ1-2; D is uncertain. The length of the CDR3 is 13 residues. Trimming shortened V by 0 bases and J by 6 bases, and 8 bases separated the two germline ends. Germline V gene sequence: CDR1 LGHNA, CDR2 YSLEER. CDR3 DNA: TGCGCCAGCAGCCAAGAAAAGGGAAATGGCTACACCTTC. It codes for CASSQEKGNGYTF.

V is TRBV19 and J is TRBJ2-1; D remains unclear. CDR3 size: 13 residues. V was trimmed by 1 base and J by 7 bases, leaving 8 bases between them. CDR1 and CDR2 from the germline V gene are LNHDA and SQIVND (reference sequence). The CDR3 nucleotides are TGTGCCAGTAGTATAGGGGTCCTTAATGAGCAGTTCTTC. Amino acid sequence: CASSIGVLNEQFF.

This clonotype was found a few times. The genes are TRBV4-3 and TRBJ2-7; 7 nucleotides match TRBD1. CDR1 and CDR2 from the germline V gene are LGHNA and YSLEER. V dropped 0 bases and J dropped 8; count of bases not matched to a gene: 4. The CDR3 is 13 amino acids. CDR3 sequence: CASSQETGAQQYF. In nucleotides, the CDR3 is TGCGCCAGCAGCCAAGAAACAGGGGCACAGCAGTACTTC.

This chain links TRBV7-6 with TRBJ2-2; maybe TRBD1 (5 bases). V was cut by 4 bases and J by 1 base, with 22 bases left in between. Germline assignment: CDR1 SGHVS and CDR2 FNYEAQ. The CDR3 is 19 amino acids. The DNA of the CDR3 is TGTGCCAGCAGCTCCTACCCGGAGCGTGGGGCTGAGAACACCGGGGAGCTGTTTTTT. Its translation is CASSSYPERGAENTGELFF.

There are many counts of this clonotype. The CDR3 DNA sequence: TGCGCCAGCAGCCAAGATATTGGGGTGGGCTATGGCTACACCTTC. Translated, it gives CASSQDIGVGYGYTF. The rearrangement joins TRBV4-3 to TRBJ1-2; no definite D call. Germline CDR1 LGHNA, CDR2 YSLEER. Deletions cut 0 bases from V and 4 bases from J, with 12 bases between. CDR3 length: 15 amino acids.

This clonotype was observed a handful of times. V and J are TRBV20-1 and TRBJ2-1; D unresolved. There are 14 residues in the CDR3. The germline gives CDR1 DFQATT, CDR2 SNEGSKA (reference sequence). Deletions cut 3 bases from V and 0 bases from J, with 9 bases between. The CDR3 loop is CSASGSSSYNEQFF. The CDR3 nucleotides read TGCAGTGCTAGCGGGTCCAGCTCCTACAATGAGCAGTTCTTC.

J is TRBJ1-5 and V is TRBV29-1; D not certain. Trimming left V 7 bases short and J 4 bases short, with 14 bases between. The CDR3 extends over 13 amino acids. CDR1 and CDR2 (germline): SQVTM, ANQGSEA. CDR3 loop: CSAAWGRNQPQHF. The CDR3 DNA is TGCAGCGCCGCGTGGGGAAGAAATCAGCCCCAGCATTTT. The full variable domain, with the rest looked up from reference TRBV29-1 and TRBJ1-5, is SAVISQKPSRDICQRGTSLTIQCQVDSQVTMMFWYRQQPGQSLTLIATANQGSEATYESGFVIDKFPISRPNLTFSTLTVSNMSPEDSSIYLCSAAWGRNQPQHFGDGTRLSIL.

The genes are TRBV5-6 and TRBJ2-7; D is ambiguous. CDR3 length equals 16 residues. V gave up 2 bases and J gave up 2 bases, with 17 bases separating them. Germline values: CDR1 SGHDT, CDR2 YYEEEE. The CDR3 DNA reads as TGTGCCAGCAGCTTCTTCATCGAGATTAATCCCTACGAGCAGTACTTC. Its translation is CASSFFIEINPYEQYF.

The chain couples TRBV9 to TRBJ2-1; 7 nucleotides agree with TRBD2. In germline, CDR1 is SGDLS, CDR2 YYNGEE. The V gene end was trimmed by 4 bases and the J gene end by 9 bases; junction bases not matched to a gene: 13. The CDR3 extends over 15 amino acids. This CDR3 is CASSQTSKKSVEQFF. CDR3 coding DNA: TGTGCCAGCAGCCAGACTAGCAAAAAGTCGGTTGAGCAGTTCTTC.